Shown below are 10 T cell receptor beta chains from a single sample sequenced in a study of beta chain features in type 1 diabetes. cDNA synthesis used the whole RNA isolate, giving expressed TCRB sequences. Profiling relied on immunoSEQ multiplex PCR, and the TCRdb table lists in-frame clones only, not all of them. The table lists about 240,000 clones, 27% of them singletons. The sequenced sample consisted of central memory CD4+ T cells from blood. The receptor source for this set is a man younger than 45 in good health.

The chain carries TRBV2 and TRBJ2-4; the D call may be TRBD1 or TRBD2 (5 bases each). The V gene's germline CDR1 is SNHLY and CDR2 FYNNEI. There are 16 residues in the CDR3. V dropped 3 bases and J dropped 0 bases, with 12 bases sitting between them. The CDR3 spells CASSDPRDLAKNIQYF. In nucleotides, the CDR3 is TGTGCCAGCAGTGACCCCAGGGACCTAGCCAAAAACATTCAGTACTTC.

The sample holds a few counts of this clone. At the DNA level, this CDR3 is encoded by other sequences in the same sample as well. The chain joins TRBV30 to TRBJ2-3, with D possibly being TRBD2 (6 bases). Trimming removed 0 bases from V and 4 bases from J, with 8 bases in between. The CDR3 spans 13 residues. Germline-derived CDR1 and CDR2 are GTSNPN and SVGIG (reference sequence). The CDR3 sequence: CAWSVGGPDTQYF. DNA of the CDR3: TGTGCCTGGAGTGTCGGAGGGCCAGATACGCAGTATTTT.

In this sample, this clone turned up a few times. The chain employs TRBV5-4 and TRBJ2-1; D gene uncertain. The germline gives CDR1 SGHNT, CDR2 YYREEE (reference sequence). The ends were cut back, 10 bases at V and 0 bases at J, with 11 bases in the middle. This CDR3 has 13 residues. The CDR3 loop is CADQPDSYNEQFF. The CDR3 DNA is TGTGCCGACCAGCCGGACTCCTACAATGAGCAGTTCTTC.

This clone showed up just a few times. This chain joins TRBV28 and TRBJ2-1; D is unresolved. This CDR3 is 13 amino acids long. The V and J ends lost 8 bases and 0 bases respectively, with 8 bases between them. Germline-derived CDR1 and CDR2 are MDHEN and SYDVKM. The CDR3: CASRQSSYNEQFF. Written as DNA, the CDR3 is TGTGCCAGCCGACAAAGCTCCTACAATGAGCAGTTCTTC.

This clone was observed once. The genes are TRBV30 and TRBJ2-2; TRBD1 aligns across 7 bases. The V segment lost 0 bases and the J segment 6 bases; nucleotides outside the gene matches: 4. The CDR3 runs 14 residues. Per the germline V gene, CDR1 is GTSNPN and CDR2 is SVGIG (reference sequence). As DNA, the CDR3 is TGTGCCTGGAGTGTAGGGCAGGGGGCCGGGGAGCTGTTTTTT. This sequence encodes CAWSVGQGAGELFF.

Written as DNA, the CDR3 is TGTGCCAGCACCCAGACAGTTACGAACACTGAAGCTTTCTTT. Translated: CASTQTVTNTEAFF. The V call is TRBV6-5, the J call TRBJ1-1; tentatively, D is TRBD1 (5 bases). Trimming cost V 7 bases and J 1 base, with 13 bases left between them. Germline values: CDR1 MNHEY, CDR2 SVGAGI. This CDR3 spans 14 amino acids.

Only a few counts were recorded for this clone. V and J are TRBV9 and TRBJ2-7, with D hard to call. The CDR3 totals 14 residues. Per the germline V gene, CDR1 is SGDLS and CDR2 is YYNGEE. With 0 bases removed from V and 2 bases from J, the gap between germline ends came to 9 bases. CDR3 in DNA: TGTGCCAGCAGCGTAGAATATCACGCCTACGAGCAGTACTTC. As protein: CASSVEYHAYEQYF.

In this sample, this clone turned up a few times. V gene TRBV5-6 combines with J gene TRBJ1-2; tentative D call: TRBD1 (5 bases). This CDR3 is built from 15 residues. V lost 4 bases to trimming and J lost 2 bases, with 15 bases between them. CDR1 is SGHDT and CDR2 is YYEEEE in the germline V gene. CDR3 sequence (DNA): TGTGCCAGCAGCCCCTCAGGGAGAACAAACTATGGCTACACCTTC. It translates to CASSPSGRTNYGYTF.

This chain uses TRBV18 with TRBJ2-1; tentatively, D is TRBD1 (7 bases). Trimming removed 2 bases at V and 4 bases at J, with 12 bases between. There are 15 residues in the CDR3. The germline V gene has CDR1 KGHSH and CDR2 LQKENI. CDR3 in DNA: TGTGCCAGCTCACCATCAGGGGGGCCGTACAATGAGCAGTTCTTC. This gives the protein CASSPSGGPYNEQFF.

The rearrangement joins TRBV5-6 to TRBJ2-5, with a weak D call TRBD2 (5 bases). CDR1 and CDR2 from the germline V gene are SGHDT and YYEEEE. The CDR3 covers 14 residues. Trimming removed 3 bases at V and 2 bases at J, with 11 bases between. CDR3 DNA sequence: TGTGCCAGCAGCTCCGGACGGGGTCAAGAGACCCAGTACTTC. Encoded protein: CASSSGRGQETQYF.